This passage covers 3 T cell receptor beta chains from one sample sequenced in a study of T cells in pancreatic ductal adenocarcinoma. Here immunoSEQ multiplex PCR was the method, and the copy in TCRdb shows in-frame clones only, minus some. The sample includes about 11,000 clones, roughly 90% seen only once; the top ten take roughly a sixth. The selected patients with pancreatic ductal adenocarcinoma had surgery but no neoadjuvant therapy. Input material: PBMCs. The receptor source for this set is a human donor with pancreatic ductal adenocarcinoma.

The rearrangement uses TRBV10-3 and TRBJ2-7, with D perhaps matching TRBD1 or TRBD2 (5 bases each). The CDR3 covers 13 residues. Germline CDR1 reads ENHRY; CDR2 reads SYGVKD. Deletions cut 10 bases from V and 1 base from J, with 14 bases between. The chain's CDR3 is CASSREQSYEQYF. Written as DNA, the CDR3 is TGTGCCAGCTCCAGGGAGCAATCCTACGAGCAGTACTTC.

CDR3: CASSLLGQETQYF. For the CDR3, the DNA is TGCGCCAGCAGCTTGCTCGGACAAGAGACCCAGTACTTC. The V gene is TRBV5-1, the J gene TRBJ2-5, with no clear D. The CDR3 totals 13 residues. The V gene's germline CDR1 is SGHRS and CDR2 YFSETQ. V was trimmed by 1 base and J by 2 bases, leaving 6 bases between them.

The chain is built from TRBV27 and TRBJ1-6; no clear D gene. This CDR3 is built from 14 residues. Germline assignment: CDR1 MNHEY and CDR2 SMNVEV (reference sequence). Trimming removed 5 bases at V and 8 bases at J, with 13 bases between. Here the CDR3 reads CASSRLLGDSPLHF. The CDR3 DNA reads as TGTGCCAGCAGTCGGCTGCTGGGCGATTCACCCCTCCACTTT.